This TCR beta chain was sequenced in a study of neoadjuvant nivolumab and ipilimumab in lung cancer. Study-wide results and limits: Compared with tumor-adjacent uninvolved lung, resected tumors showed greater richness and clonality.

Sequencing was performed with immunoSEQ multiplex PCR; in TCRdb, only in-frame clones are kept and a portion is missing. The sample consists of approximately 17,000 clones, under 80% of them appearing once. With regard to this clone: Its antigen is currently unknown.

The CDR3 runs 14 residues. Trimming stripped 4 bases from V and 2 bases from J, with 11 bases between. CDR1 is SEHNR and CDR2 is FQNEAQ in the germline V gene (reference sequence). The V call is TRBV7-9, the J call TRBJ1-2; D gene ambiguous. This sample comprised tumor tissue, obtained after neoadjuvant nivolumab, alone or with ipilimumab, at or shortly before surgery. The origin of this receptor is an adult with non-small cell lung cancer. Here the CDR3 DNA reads TGTGCCAGCAGCTCAGACGGAGCGAACTATGGCTACACCTTC. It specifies CASSSDGANYGYTF.